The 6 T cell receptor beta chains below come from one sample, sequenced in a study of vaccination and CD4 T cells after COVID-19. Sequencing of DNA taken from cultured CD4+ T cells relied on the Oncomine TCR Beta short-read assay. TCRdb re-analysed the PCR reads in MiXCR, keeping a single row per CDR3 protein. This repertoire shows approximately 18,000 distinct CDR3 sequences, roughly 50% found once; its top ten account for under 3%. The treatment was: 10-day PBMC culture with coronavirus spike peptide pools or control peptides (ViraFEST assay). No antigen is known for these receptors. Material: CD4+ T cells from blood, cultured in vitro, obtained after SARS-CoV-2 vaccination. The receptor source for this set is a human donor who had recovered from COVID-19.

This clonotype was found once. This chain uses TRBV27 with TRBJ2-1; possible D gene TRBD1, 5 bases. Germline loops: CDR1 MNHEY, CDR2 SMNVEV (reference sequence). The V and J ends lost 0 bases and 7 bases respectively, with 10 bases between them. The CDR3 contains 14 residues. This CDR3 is CASSLSGRRNEQFF. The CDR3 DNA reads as TGTGCCAGCAGTTTATCGGGGCGGCGGAATGAGCAGTTCTTC.

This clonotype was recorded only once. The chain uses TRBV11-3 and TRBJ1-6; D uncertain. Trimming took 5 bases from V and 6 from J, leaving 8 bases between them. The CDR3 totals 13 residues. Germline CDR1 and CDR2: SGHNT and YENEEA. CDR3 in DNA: TGTGCCAGCAGCCACAAAATTAATTCACCCCTCCACTTT. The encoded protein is CASSHKINSPLHF.

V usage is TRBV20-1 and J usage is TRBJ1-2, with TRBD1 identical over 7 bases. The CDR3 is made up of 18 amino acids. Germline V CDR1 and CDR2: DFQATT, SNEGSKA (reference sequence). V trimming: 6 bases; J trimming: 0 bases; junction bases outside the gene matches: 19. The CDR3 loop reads CSAKTVGDSNRPNYGYTF. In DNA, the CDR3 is TGCAGTGCGAAGACGGTTGGGGACAGCAACCGGCCTAACTATGGCTACACCTTC.

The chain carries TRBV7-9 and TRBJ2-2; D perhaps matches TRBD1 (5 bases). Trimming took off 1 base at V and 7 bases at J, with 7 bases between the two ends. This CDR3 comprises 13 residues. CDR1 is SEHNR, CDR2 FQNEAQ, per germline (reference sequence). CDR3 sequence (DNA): TGTGCCAGCAGCTTAGAGGGGCACGGGGAGCTGTTTTTT. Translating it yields CASSLEGHGELFF.

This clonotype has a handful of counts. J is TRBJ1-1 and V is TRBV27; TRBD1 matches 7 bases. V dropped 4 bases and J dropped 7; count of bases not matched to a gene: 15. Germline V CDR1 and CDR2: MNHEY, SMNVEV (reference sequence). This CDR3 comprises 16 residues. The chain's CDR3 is CASSSQGGGGLFEAFF. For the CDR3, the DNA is TGTGCCAGCAGTTCCCAGGGGGGGGGAGGCCTATTTGAAGCTTTCTTT.

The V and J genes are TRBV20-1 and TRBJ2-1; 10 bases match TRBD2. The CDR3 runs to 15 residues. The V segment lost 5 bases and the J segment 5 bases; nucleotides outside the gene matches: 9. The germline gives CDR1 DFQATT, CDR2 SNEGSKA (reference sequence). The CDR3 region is CSAVLPSGRNNEQFF. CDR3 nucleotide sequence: TGCAGTGCTGTACTACCTAGCGGGAGAAACAATGAGCAGTTCTTC.